This T cell receptor (beta chain) was recorded in a study of cytomegalovirus exposure and HLA in healthy donors. Study-wide results and caveats: V- and J-gene trimming in TCR beta was tied to a missense DCLRE1C variant by an analysis performed later.

This CDR3 comprises 16 residues. Trimming took 7 bases from V and 2 from J; bases not matched to a gene: 6. Germline loops: CDR1 SEHNR, CDR2 FQNEAQ (reference sequence). In the PCR, 60 Vbeta and 13 Jbeta primers were used. Data came from immunoSEQ multiplex PCR; TCRdb stores just in-frame clones and leaves some out. The table lists hundreds of thousands of clones, around 89% of them singletons. This clone was seen once. Its antigen is not identified. Sequenced: PBMCs. The clonotype originates from a young woman in good health and CMV-seronegative. This chain connects TRBV7-9 to TRBJ2-5, with TRBD2 matching over 14 bases. The CDR3, as DNA: TGTGCCAGCATTGGGACTAGCGGGGGTTTGCAAGAGACCCAGTACTTC. This codes for CASIGTSGGLQETQYF.